The TCR beta chain under discussion was sequenced for a study of blood T cell repertoires in COVID-19. In assigning cohorts, the study relied on participant-reported clinical history. Sequencing was performed with immunoSEQ multiplex PCR; in TCRdb, only in-frame clones are kept and a portion is missing. The sample contains 250,000 or so clones, approximately 89% of which appear only once. The CDR3 is 11 amino acids. V was trimmed by 8 bases and J by 6 bases, leaving 12 bases between them. Germline loops: CDR1 SGHRS, CDR2 YFSETQ. The receptor's source is a woman aged 40 to 50 with acute COVID-19. V is TRBV5-1 and J is TRBJ2-7; a weak D match, TRBD1 (6 bases). Sequencing used PBMCs or T cells enriched from blood (not recorded which). The CDR3 here is CASTRGGEQYF. The CDR3 bases are TGCGCCAGTACCAGGGGCGGCGAGCAGTACTTC.